The clone carrying this T cell receptor (beta chain) was detected a few times. Original data processing: Cell counts per sample came from amplifying reference gene primers. Some clones are missing from TCRdb's copy, which holds only in-frame ones; the method was immunoSEQ multiplex PCR. V, J and clone size reflect that table, while D and trimming were determined from the DNA. The data hold 30,000 or so clones, with roughly 87% observed a single time. Patients at the Seattle site were enrolled during active infection and followed longitudinally. This entry comes from a study of blood T cell repertoires in COVID-19. Study background: Spain, Italy and the United States supplied samples that represented acute and convalescent COVID-19. From T cells, B-cell-depleted T cells, or PBMCs came the material, which was cDNA or gDNA.

Material: peripheral blood. The source is a man in his fifties or sixties with COVID-19, enrolled during active disease.

CDR3 DNA: TGTGCCAGCAGGCTAGATAATTCACCCCTCCACTTT. It is translated as CASRLDNSPLHF. The chain has TRBV5-4 and TRBJ1-6, with no clear D. The CDR3 length is 12 residues. The V and J ends lost 5 bases and 5 bases respectively, with 5 bases between them. In germline, CDR1 is SGHNT, CDR2 YYREEE (reference sequence). The whole variable domain, remainder taken from reference TRBV5-4 and TRBJ1-6, is ETGVTQSPTHLIKTRGQQVTLRCSSQSGHNTVSWYQQALGQGPQFIFQYYREEENGRGNFPPRFSGLQFPNYSSELNVNALELDDSALYLCASRLDNSPLHFGNGTRLTVT.